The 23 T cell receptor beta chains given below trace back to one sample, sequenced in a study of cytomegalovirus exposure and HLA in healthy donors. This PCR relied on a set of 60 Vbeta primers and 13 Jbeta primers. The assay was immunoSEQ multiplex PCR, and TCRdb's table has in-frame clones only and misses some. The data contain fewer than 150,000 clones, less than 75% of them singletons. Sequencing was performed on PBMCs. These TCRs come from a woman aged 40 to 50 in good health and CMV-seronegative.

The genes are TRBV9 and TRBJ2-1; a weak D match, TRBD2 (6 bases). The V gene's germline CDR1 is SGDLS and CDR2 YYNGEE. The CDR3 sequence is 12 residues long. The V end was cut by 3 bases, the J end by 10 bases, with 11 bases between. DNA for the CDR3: TGTGCCAGCAGCGAAGGCGGGGAAGAGCAGTTCTTC. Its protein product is CASSEGGEEQFF.

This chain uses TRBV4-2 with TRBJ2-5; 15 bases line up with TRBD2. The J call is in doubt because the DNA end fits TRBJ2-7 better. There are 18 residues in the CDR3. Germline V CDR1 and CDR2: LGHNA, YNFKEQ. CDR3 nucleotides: TGTGCCAGCAGCCAAGACCCGGGACTAGCGGGAGGAATCGACGAGCAGTACTTC. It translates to CASSQDPGLAGGIDEQYF.

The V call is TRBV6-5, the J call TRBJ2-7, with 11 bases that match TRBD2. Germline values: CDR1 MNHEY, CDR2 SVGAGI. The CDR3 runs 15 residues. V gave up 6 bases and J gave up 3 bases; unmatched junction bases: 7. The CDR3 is CASRQGLAEGYEQYF. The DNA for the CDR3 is TGTGCCAGCAGACAGGGACTAGCGGAGGGCTACGAGCAGTACTTC.

CDR3 DNA sequence: TGCGCCAGCAGCCAACGCCATACAGGGGGAACCTACGAGCAGTACTTC. This gives the protein CASSQRHTGGTYEQYF. This rearrangement joins TRBV4-1 to TRBJ2-7; 8 bases fit TRBD1. Germline CDR1 and CDR2: MGHRA and YSYEKL. There are 16 residues in the CDR3. The ends lost 2 bases at V and 2 bases at J; junction bases unmatched: 8.

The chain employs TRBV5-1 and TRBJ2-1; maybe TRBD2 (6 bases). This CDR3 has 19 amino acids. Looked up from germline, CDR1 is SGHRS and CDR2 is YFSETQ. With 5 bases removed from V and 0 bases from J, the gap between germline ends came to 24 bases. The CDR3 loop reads CASRNEGGMDSSSYNEQFF. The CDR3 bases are TGCGCCAGCAGGAACGAGGGCGGGATGGATTCTAGCTCCTACAATGAGCAGTTCTTC. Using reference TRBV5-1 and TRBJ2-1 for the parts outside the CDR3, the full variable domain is KAGVTQTPRYLIKTRGQQVTLSCSPISGHRSVSWYQQTPGQGLQFLFEYFSETQRNKGNFPGRFSGRQFSNSRSEMNVSTLELGDSALYLCASRNEGGMDSSSYNEQFFGPGTRLTVL.

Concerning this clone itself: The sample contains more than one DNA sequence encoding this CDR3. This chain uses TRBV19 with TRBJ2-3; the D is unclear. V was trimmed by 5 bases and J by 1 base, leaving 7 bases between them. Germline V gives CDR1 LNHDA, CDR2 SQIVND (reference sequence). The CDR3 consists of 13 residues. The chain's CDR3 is CASSPRGTDTQYF. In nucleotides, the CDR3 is TGTGCCAGTAGTCCCCGGGGCACAGATACGCAGTATTTT. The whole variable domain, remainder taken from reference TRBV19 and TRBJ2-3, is DGGITQSPKYLFRKEGQNVTLSCEQNLNHDAMYWYRQDPGQGLRLIYYSQIVNDFQKGDIAEGYSVSREKKESFPLTVTSAQKNPTAFYLCASSPRGTDTQYFGPGTRLTVL.

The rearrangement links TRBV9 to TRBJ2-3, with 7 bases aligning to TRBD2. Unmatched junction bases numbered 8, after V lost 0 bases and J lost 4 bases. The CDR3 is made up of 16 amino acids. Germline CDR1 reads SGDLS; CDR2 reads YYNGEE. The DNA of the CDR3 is TGTGCCAGCAGCGTAGGCCCAAATGGGGGGGCAGATACGCAGTATTTT. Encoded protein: CASSVGPNGGADTQYF.

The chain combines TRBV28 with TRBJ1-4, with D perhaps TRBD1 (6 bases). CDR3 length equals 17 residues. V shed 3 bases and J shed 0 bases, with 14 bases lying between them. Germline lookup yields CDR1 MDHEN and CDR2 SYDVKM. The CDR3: CASSFQQGRATNEKLFF. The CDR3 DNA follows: TGTGCCAGCAGTTTTCAACAGGGTAGAGCAACTAATGAAAAACTGTTTTTT.

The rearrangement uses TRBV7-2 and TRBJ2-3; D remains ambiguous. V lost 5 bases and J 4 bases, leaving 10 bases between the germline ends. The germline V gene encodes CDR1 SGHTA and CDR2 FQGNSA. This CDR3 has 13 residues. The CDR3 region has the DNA TGTGCCAGCAGCCCCTCTCAGGCAGATACGCAGTATTTT. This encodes CASSPSQADTQYF.

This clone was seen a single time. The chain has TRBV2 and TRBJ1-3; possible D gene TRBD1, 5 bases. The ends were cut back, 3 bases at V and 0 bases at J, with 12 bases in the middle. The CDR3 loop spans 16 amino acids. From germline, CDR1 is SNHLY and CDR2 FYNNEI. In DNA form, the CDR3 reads TGTGCCAGCAGTGAGGGTCGGGGGAACTCTGGAAACACCATATATTTT. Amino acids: CASSEGRGNSGNTIYF. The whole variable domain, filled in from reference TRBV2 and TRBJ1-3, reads EPEVTQTPSHQVTQMGQEVILRCVPISNHLYFYWYRQILGQKVEFLVSFYNNEISEKSEIFDDQFSVERPDGSNFTLKIRSTKLEDSAMYFCASSEGRGNSGNTIYFGEGSWLTVV.

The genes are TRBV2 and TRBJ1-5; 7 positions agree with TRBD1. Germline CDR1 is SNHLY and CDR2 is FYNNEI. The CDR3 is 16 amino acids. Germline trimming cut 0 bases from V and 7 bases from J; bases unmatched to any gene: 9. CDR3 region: CASSEAGRQGNQPQHF. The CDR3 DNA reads TGTGCCAGCAGTGAAGCTGGTCGACAGGGTAACCAGCCCCAGCATTTT.

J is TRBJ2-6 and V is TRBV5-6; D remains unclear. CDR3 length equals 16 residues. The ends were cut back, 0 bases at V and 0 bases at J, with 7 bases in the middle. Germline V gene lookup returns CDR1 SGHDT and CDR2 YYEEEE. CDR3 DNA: TGTGCCAGCAGCTTGGGCGTTCTCTCTGGGGCCAACGTCCTGACTTTC. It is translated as CASSLGVLSGANVLTF.

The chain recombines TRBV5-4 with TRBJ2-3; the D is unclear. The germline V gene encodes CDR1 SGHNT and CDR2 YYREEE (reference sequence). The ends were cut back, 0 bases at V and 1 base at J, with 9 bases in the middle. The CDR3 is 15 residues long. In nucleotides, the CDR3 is TGTGCCAGCAGCTTGGGGGTTACAGGCACAGATACGCAGTATTTT. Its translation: CASSLGVTGTDTQYF.

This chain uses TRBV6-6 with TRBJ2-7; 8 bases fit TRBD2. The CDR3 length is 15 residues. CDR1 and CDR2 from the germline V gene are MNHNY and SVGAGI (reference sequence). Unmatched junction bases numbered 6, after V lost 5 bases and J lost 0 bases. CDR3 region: CASSPPGGASYEQYF. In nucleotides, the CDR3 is TGTGCCAGCAGTCCCCCCGGGGGGGCCTCCTACGAGCAGTACTTC.

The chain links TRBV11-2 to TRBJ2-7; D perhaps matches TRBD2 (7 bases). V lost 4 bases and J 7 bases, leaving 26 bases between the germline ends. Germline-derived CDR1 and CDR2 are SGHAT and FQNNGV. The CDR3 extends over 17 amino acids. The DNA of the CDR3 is TGTGCCAGCAGCTCACTCCCTCCGGGACTACGGGGGCTAGAGCAGTACTTC. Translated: CASSSLPPGLRGLEQYF.

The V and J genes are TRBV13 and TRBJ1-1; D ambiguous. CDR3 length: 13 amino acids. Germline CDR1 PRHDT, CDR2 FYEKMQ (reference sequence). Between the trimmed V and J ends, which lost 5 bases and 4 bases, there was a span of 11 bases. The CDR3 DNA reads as TGTGCCAGCAGCCTTGGTATGAGCACTGAAGCTTTCTTT. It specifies CASSLGMSTEAFF.

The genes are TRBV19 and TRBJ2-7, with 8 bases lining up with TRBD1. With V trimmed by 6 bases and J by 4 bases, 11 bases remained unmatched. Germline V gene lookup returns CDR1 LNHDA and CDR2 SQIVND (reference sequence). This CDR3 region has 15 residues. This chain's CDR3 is CASRPTGVSGYEQYF. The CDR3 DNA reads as TGTGCCAGTAGGCCGACAGGGGTTTCGGGTTACGAGCAGTACTTC.

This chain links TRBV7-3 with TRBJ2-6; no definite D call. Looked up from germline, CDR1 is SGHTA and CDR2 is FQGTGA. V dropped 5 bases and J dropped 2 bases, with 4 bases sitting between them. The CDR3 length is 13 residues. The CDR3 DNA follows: TGTGCCAGCAGCCCCGCTGGGGCCAACGTCCTGACTTTC. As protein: CASSPAGANVLTF.

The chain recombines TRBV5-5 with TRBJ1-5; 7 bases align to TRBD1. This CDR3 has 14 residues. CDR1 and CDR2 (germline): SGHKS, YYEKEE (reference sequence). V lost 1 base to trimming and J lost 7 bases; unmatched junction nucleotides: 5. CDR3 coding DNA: TGTGCCAGCAGCTTGCTCCAGGACAGGCAGCCCCAGCATTTT. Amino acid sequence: CASSLLQDRQPQHF.

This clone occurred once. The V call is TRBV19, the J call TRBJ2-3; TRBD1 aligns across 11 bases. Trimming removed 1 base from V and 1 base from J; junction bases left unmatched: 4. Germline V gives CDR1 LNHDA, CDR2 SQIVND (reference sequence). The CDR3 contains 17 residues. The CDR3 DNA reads TGTGCCAGTAGTATAGCCCGGACAGGGGGCCGCACAGATACGCAGTATTTT. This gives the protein CASSIARTGGRTDTQYF.

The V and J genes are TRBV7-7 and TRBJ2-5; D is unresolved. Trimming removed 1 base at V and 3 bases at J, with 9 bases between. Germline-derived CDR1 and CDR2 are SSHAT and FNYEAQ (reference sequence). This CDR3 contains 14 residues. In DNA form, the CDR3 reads TGTGCCAGCAGCTTAGGATTTCAGAAAGAGACCCAGTACTTC. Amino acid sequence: CASSLGFQKETQYF.

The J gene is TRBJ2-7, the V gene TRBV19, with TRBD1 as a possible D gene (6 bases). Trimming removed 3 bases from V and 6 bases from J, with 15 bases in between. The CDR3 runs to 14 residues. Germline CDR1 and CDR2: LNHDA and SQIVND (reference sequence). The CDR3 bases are TGTGCCAGTAGTATCAGCAGGGGTACGGGCGAGCAGTACTTC. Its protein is CASSISRGTGEQYF.

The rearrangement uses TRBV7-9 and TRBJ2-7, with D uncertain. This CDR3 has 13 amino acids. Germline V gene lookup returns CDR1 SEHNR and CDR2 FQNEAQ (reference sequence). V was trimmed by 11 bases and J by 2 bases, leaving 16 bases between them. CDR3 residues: CAWVLAVPYEQYF. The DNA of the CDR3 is TGTGCCTGGGTGTTAGCAGTCCCCTACGAGCAGTACTTC.